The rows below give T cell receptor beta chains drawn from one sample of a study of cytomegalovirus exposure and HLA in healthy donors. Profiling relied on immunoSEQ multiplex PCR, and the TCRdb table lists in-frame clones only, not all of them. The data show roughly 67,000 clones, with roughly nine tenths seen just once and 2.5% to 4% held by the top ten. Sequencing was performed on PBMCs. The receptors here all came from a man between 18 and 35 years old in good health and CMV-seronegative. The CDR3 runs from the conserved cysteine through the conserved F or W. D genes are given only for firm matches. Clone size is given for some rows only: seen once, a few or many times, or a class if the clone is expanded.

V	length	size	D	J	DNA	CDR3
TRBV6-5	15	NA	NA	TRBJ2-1	TGTGCCAGCAGTTTCGCCGACAGCTCCTACAATGAGCAGTTCTTC	CASSFADSSYNEQFF
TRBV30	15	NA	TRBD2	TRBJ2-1	TGTGCCTGGAGTGTCCCGCTGGGCCGGGGGGGTGAGCAGTTCTTC	CAWSVPLGRGGEQFF
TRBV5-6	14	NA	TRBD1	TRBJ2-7	TGTGCCAGCAGCGGGACAGGCATTGCTTACGAGCAGTACTTC	CASSGTGIAYEQYF
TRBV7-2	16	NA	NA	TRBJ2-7	TGTGCCAGCAGCTTAGGGGCCCGGGACACATCCTACGAGCAGTACTTC	CASSLGARDTSYEQYF
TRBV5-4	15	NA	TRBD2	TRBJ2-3	TGTGCCAGCAGCCACCCCACTAGCGGGAAAGATACGCAGTATTTT	CASSHPTSGKDTQYF
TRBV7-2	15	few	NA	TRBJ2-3	TGTGCATCCCGGCGGGACAGACCAGGCACAGATACGCAGTATTTT	CASRRDRPGTDTQYF
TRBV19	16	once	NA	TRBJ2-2	TGTGCCAGTAGTTCTTTCGGGCAGGGGTACACCGGGGAGCTGTTTTTT	CASSSFGQGYTGELFF
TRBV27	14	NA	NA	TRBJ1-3	TGTGCCAGCAGCAACCCGAGCTCTGGAAACACCATATATTTT	CASSNPSSGNTIYF
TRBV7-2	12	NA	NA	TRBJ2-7	TGTGCCAGCAGGTCCTCTTCCTACGAGCAGTACTTC	CASRSSSYEQYF
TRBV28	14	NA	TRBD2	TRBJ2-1	TGTGCCAGCTACCCTAGCGGGAGTCTCAATGAGCAGTTCTTC	CASYPSGSLNEQFF
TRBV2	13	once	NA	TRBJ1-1	TGTGCCAGCAGTTCTCAGGGGCCCACTGAAGCTTTCTTT	CASSSQGPTEAFF
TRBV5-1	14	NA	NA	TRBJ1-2	TGCGCCAGCAGCTTCGCGGGAGCTAACTATGGCTACACCTTC	CASSFAGANYGYTF
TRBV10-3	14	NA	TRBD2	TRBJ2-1	TGTGCCATCAGTGGCGGGGGGTTGAACAATGAGCAGTTCTTC	CAISGGGLNNEQFF
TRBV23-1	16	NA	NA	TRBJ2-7	TGCGCCAGCAGCCGAGGGTTAGGGGGTGGCTCCTACGAGCAGTACTTC	CASSRGLGGGSYEQYF
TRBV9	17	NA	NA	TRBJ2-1	TGTGCCAGCAGCGCAGGCGCTGGGACACCCTCCTACAATGAGCAGTTCTTC	CASSAGAGTPSYNEQFF
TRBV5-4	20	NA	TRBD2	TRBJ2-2	TGTGCCAGCAGCCCGGTAGGGACTAGCGGTCGCGGTGGTAACACCGGGGAGCTGTTTTTT	CASSPVGTSGRGGNTGELFF
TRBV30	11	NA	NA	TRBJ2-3	TGTGCCTGGAGTCACGGGGATACGCAGTATTTT	CAWSHGDTQYF
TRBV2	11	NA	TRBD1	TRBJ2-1	TGTGCCAGTCGACAGGGCCCTGAGCAGTTCTTC	CASRQGPEQFF
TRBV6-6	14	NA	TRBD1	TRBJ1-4	TGTGCCAGCAGGCCGACAGGGGGAGAAGAAAAACTGTTTTTT	CASRPTGGEEKLFF
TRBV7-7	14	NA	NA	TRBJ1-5	TGTGCTAGCAGCCCCCGGGGGGGCCATCAGCCCCAGCATTTT	CASSPRGGHQPQHF
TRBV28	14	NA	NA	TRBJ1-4	TGTGCCAGCAGTCTTGGACGGGACTACGAAAAACTGTTTTTT	CASSLGRDYEKLFF
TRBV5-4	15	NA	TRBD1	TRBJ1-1	TGTGCCAGCAGCTTGGGACAGGGTAGGAGCACTGAAGCTTTCTTT	CASSLGQGRSTEAFF
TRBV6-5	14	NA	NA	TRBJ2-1	TGTGCCAGCAGCCCAGGGGCCAGGGTCAATGAGCAGTTCTTC	CASSPGARVNEQFF
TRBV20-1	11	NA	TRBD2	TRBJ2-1	TGCAGTGCTACTAGCGGGGGGGGGCAGTTCTTC	CSATSGGGQFF
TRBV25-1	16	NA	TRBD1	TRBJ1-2	TGTGCCAGCAGTGATCAAACCCCAGGGGGACTTGGAGGCTACACCTTC	CASSDQTPGGLGGYTF
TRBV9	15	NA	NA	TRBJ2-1	TGTGCCAGCAGCGTAGCGGGGTACAACTACAATGAGCAGTTCTTC	CASSVAGYNYNEQFF
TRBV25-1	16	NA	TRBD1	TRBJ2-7	TGTGCCAGCAGTCGGCCCGGGACAGGGGGTGCTTACGAGCAGTACTTC	CASSRPGTGGAYEQYF
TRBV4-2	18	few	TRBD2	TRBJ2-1	TGTGCCAGCAGCCGACCCACTACCGGGACTAGCTCCTACAATGAGCAGTTCTTC	CASSRPTTGTSSYNEQFF
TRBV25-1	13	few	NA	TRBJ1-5	TGTGCCAGCAGTTTATGGGAGGGTCAGCCCCAGCATTTT	CASSLWEGQPQHF
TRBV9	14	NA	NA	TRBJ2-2	TGTGCCAGCAGCGCTGGGACTGTGACCGGGGAGCTGTTTTTT	CASSAGTVTGELFF
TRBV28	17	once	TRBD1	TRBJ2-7	TGTGCCAGCAGTCCCGATTGGCCGGGACAGCGACAGTACGAGCAGTACTTC	CASSPDWPGQRQYEQYF
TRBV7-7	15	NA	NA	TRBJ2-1	TGTGCTAGCAGCTTAGTTGCAGGATCCTACAATGAGCAGTTCTTC	CASSLVAGSYNEQFF
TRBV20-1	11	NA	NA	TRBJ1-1	TGCAGTGCCGTAAACAGGGTTGAAGCTTTCTTT	CSAVNRVEAFF
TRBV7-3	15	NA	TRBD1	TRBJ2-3	TGTGCCAGCAGCCGTGGACAGGTTGACACAGATACGCAGTATTTT	CASSRGQVDTDTQYF
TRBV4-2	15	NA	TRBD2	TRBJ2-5	TGTGCCAGCAGCCACGACGGGACTACCCAAGAGACCCAGTACTTC	CASSHDGTTQETQYF
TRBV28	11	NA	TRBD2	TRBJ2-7	TGTGCCAGCAGAACGCCGGGACTAGCGTACTTC	CASRTPGLAYF
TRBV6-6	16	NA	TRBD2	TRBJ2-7	TGTGCCAGCAGTCCCACCGGGATTAGCGGGAGTTACGAGCAGTACTTC	CASSPTGISGSYEQYF
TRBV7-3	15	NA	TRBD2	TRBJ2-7	TGTGCCAGCAGCTTGTCGTCTAGCGGGAGGTACGAGCAGTACTTC	CASSLSSSGRYEQYF
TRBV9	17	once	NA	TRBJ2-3	TGTGCCAGCAGCCGGGGTGGTAGCGCGGCTAGCACAGATACGCAGTATTTT	CASSRGGSAASTDTQYF
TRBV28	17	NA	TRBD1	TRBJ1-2	TGTGCCAGCACCCATACTCGAACAGGGGGCTCCAACTATGGCTACACCTTC	CASTHTRTGGSNYGYTF
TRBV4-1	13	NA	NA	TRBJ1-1	TGCGCCAGCAGCCACAGGGTGATCACTGAAGCTTTCTTT	CASSHRVITEAFF
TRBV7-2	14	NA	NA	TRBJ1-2	TGTGCCAGCAGCTCCTGGACAGACTACTATGGCTACACCTTC	CASSSWTDYYGYTF
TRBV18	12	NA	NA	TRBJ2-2	TGTACAGTCTCTTGGGACACCGGGGAGCTGTTTTTT	CTVSWDTGELFF
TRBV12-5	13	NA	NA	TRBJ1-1	TGTGCTAGTGGTTTGGAGCCGAACACTGAAGCTTTCTTT	CASGLEPNTEAFF
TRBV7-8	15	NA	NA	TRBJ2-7	TGTGCCAGCAGTCAAACACGGACAGCTACCTACGAGCAGTACTTC	CASSQTRTATYEQYF
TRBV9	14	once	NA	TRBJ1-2	TGTGCCAGCAGCGTAGGACAGTCTGGCTATGGCTACACCTTC	CASSVGQSGYGYTF
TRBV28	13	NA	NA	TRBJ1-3	TGTGCCAGCATCAGGCACTCTGGAAACACCATATATTTT	CASIRHSGNTIYF
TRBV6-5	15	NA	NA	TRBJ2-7	TGTGCCAGCAGTTCCCACCTAGCGCTCTGGAACGAGCAGTACTTC	CASSSHLALWNEQYF
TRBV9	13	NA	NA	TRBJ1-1	TGTGCCAGCAGCGCTAGCGGGAACACTGAAGCTTTCTTT	CASSASGNTEAFF
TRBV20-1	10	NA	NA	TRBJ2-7	TGCAGTGCTAGATACTACGAGCAGTACTTC	CSARYYEQYF
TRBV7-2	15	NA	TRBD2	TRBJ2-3	TGTGCCAGCAGCTTAAGGACGGGAGGGCCTCGAGGGCAGTATTTT	CASSLRTGGPRGQYF
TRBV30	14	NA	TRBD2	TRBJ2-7	TGTGCCTGGAGAAAGGGCGGGAGCCAATACGAGCAGTACTTC	CAWRKGGSQYEQYF
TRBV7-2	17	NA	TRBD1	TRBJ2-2	TGTGCCAGCAGCTTAGGGGGGCCGGGACAGACAACCGGGGAGCTGTTTTTT	CASSLGGPGQTTGELFF
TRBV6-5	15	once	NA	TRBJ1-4	TGTGCCAGCAGTTACCTGGACAGCGCTAATGAAAAACTGTTTTTT	CASSYLDSANEKLFF